The clone carrying this T cell receptor beta chain was observed a few times. Antigen specificity is unknown. One end of the junction does not line up with germline, which may come from a read error. This specimen comes from a study of blood T cells in healthy people across ages. Study-wide results and caveats: Fewer expanded clones and more diversity marked long-lived versus aged donors.

Germline loops: CDR1 ENHRY, CDR2 SYGVKD. This CDR3 region has 16 residues. Then a second PCR, running roughly 7 to 11 cycles, was carried out with a sample-barcoded 5' primer and a J-beta primer mix. A 12-random-nucleotide template-switch adaptor tagged each cDNA molecule. TCRdb reanalysed the 5' RACE reads using MiXCR and keeps one entry per CDR3 protein. The repertoire holds 1.5 million to 2 million distinct CDR3 sequences, with 25% to 30% as singletons. PBMCs, at least 6 million per sample, were isolated. The J gene is TRBJ2-3, the V gene TRBV10-3, with D possibly called TRBD1 or TRBD2 (5 bases each). This receptor was identified in a woman in her twenties or thirties in good health. The source material was blood. CDR3 loop: CAISESGHPSTDSQYF. In DNA, the CDR3 is TGTGCCATCAGTGAGTCCGGACACCCTAGCACAGATTCGCAGTATTTT.